This T cell receptor (beta chain) was sequenced in a study of blood T cell repertoires in COVID-19. Generated by immunoSEQ multiplex PCR, the TCRdb table keeps only in-frame clones and is missing some. The sample consists of about 35,000 clones, approximately 83% of them appearing once. The CDR3 is made up of 13 amino acids. The V gene end was trimmed by 4 bases and the J gene end by 4 bases; junction bases not matched to a gene: 3. In germline, CDR1 is WNHNN, CDR2 SYGVQD (reference sequence). The chain has TRBV10-1 and TRBJ1-1, with 7 bases lining up with TRBD1. The sequenced sample consisted of peripheral blood. This receptor was taken from a man aged 45 to 65 with acute or convalescent COVID-19. In DNA, the CDR3 is TGCGCCAGCAGTGGAAACAGGGGCACTGAAGCTTTCTTT. This translates into CASSGNRGTEAFF.